Described below is a single TCR beta chain sequence and its context. This sample stems from a study of cytomegalovirus exposure and HLA in healthy donors. The study ran its PCR with 60 Vbeta and 13 Jbeta primers. TCRdb's table, derived via immunoSEQ multiplex PCR, lists solely in-frame clones and lacks some. The sample records approximately 110,000 clones, 76% being singletons. Germline CDR1 is ENHRY and CDR2 is SYGVKD. The CDR3 is 14 residues long. With V trimmed by 6 bases and J by 10 bases, 7 bases remained unmatched. The source is a man aged 40-55 years in good health and CMV-seropositive. Sequencing was performed on PBMCs. The chain has TRBV10-3 and TRBJ2-1; 12 nucleotides align to TRBD2. The CDR3 protein is CAIRSPSGRGEQFF. Written as DNA, the CDR3 is TGTGCCATCAGGTCCCCTAGCGGGAGGGGAGAGCAGTTCTTC.